Sample share makes the clone carrying this TCR beta chain medium-sized. The antigen remains undetermined. The TRBV12-4/TRBJ1-2 clonotypes were amplified using barcode primers with ligated adaptors. TCRdb re-analysed the multiplex PCR reads in MiXCR, keeping a single row per CDR3 protein. The data show around 200 distinct CDR3 sequences, with roughly 9.2% seen just once and roughly 56% held by the top ten. Cells sorted as Tregs were CD4+, CD25+ and CD127-/low. Whole-study findings and limits: In terms of TCR gene usage, tumor memory CD4+ T cells clustered together with blood and lymph node memory CD4+ cells, as well as with lymph node naive CD4+ cells. Tumor Tregs overlapped most with tumor, then blood, naive CD4+ cells. Naive CD4+ cells shared around an eighth of tumor Treg sequences.

CDR3 length: 11 residues. V was cut by 1 base and J by 7 bases, with 4 bases left in between. The rearrangement joins TRBV12-3 or TRBV12-4 to TRBJ1-2, with unresolved D. This sequence was found in a female donor with breast cancer. The sequencing sample was made of Tregs sorted from blood. The CDR3 sequence is CASSLGLGYTF. The CDR3 DNA reads as TGTGCCAGCAGTTTAGGTCTTGGCTACACCTTC.